This TCR beta chain was profiled in a study of shared clonotypes between healthy human individuals. Study in general: Three plates were used per donor for CD4 naive, three for CD4 memory, two for CD8 naive and one for CD8 memory.

CDR1 KGHSH and CDR2 LQKENI come from the germline V gene. The V and J ends lost 6 bases and 1 base, in that order; junction bases with no gene match: 8. This CDR3 has 15 residues. For each subset, genomic DNA was distributed in equal portions over several immunoSEQ plates. Data came from immunoSEQ multiplex PCR; TCRdb stores just in-frame clones and leaves some out. The table includes fewer than 850,000 clones, roughly 70% detected once. Sample: memory CD4+ T cells sorted from blood. Subset of the sample: CD45RA-negative fraction. The sequence came from a woman aged 25 to 39 in good health. The V and J genes are TRBV18 and TRBJ1-1; 7 nucleotides match TRBD1. The CDR3 region has the DNA TGTGCCAGCTCCCCCGGAAGGGGGCAGAACACTGAAGCTTTCTTT. This translates into CASSPGRGQNTEAFF. The complete variable domain, with remaining parts taken from reference TRBV18 and TRBJ1-1, reads NAGVMQNPRHLVRRRGQEARLRCSPMKGHSHVYWYRQLPEEGLKFMVYLQKENIIDESGMPKERFSAEFPKEGPSILRIQQVVRGDSAAYFCASSPGRGQNTEAFFGQGTRLTVV.